A selection of T cell receptor beta chains follows, all from one sample in a study of T-cell reconstitution after alpha-beta-depleted transplantation in children. Each CDR3 protein gets one entry after TCRdb re-called the PCR reads with MiXCR. The data contain 150,000 to 200,000 distinct CDR3 sequences, approximately 6.6% of them singletons. The specimen comprised PBMCs from the stem cell graft donor, sampled from the stem cell graft. Receptors were obtained from a human donor who donated a stem cell graft to a child with Wiskott-Aldrich syndrome. The CDR3 runs from the conserved cysteine through the conserved F or W. The D gene is left open where the match is weak. Only some rows state a clone size, as once, few, many or a class for expanded clones.

TRBV6-1,TRBD1,TRBJ2-7,many,CASSQTGGASYEQYF,TGTGCCAGCAGCCAAACAGGGGGCGCTTCCTACGAGCAGTACTTC
TRBV6-1,NA,TRBJ1-2,many,CASSDPTPGGYTF,TGTGCCAGCAGTGATCCGACCCCGGGCGGCTACACCTTC
TRBV12-3/TRBV12-4,TRBD1,TRBJ2-1,many,CASSLYRDRYNNEQFF,TGTGCCAGCAGTCTATACCGGGACAGGTACAACAATGAGCAGTTCTTC
TRBV5-1,NA,TRBJ2-7,many,CASREDTTYEQYF,TGCGCCAGCAGAGAGGACACCACCTACGAGCAGTACTTC
TRBV3-1,NA,TRBJ2-2,many,CASSPQVNTGELFF,TGTGCCAGCAGCCCTCAGGTGAACACCGGGGAGCTGTTTTTT
TRBV27,NA,TRBJ2-5,many,CASSLQAGNRWETQYF,TGTGCCAGCAGTCTACAGGCGGGTAATCGCTGGGAGACCCAGTACTTC
TRBV29-1,TRBD1,TRBJ1-2,NA,CSVGTGAGYTF,TGCAGCGTCGGGACAGGGGCTGGCTACACCTTC
TRBV4-3,NA,TRBJ2-7,few,CASSQGFGTNIYEQYF,TGCGCCAGCAGCCAAGGGTTCGGGACAAATATATACGAGCAGTACTTC
TRBV14,TRBD1,TRBJ2-5,once,CASSQDRSQGAPRETQYF,TGTGCCAGCAGCCAAGATCGGTCTCAGGGGGCGCCCCGAGAGACCCAGTACTTC
TRBV12-3/TRBV12-4,TRBD1,TRBJ1-2,many,CASSPSQGAHGYTF,TGTGCCAGCAGTCCCTCACAGGGGGCGCACGGCTACACCTTC